This T cell receptor beta chain originates from a study of blood T cell repertoires in COVID-19. With 0 bases clipped from V and 4 bases from J, the junction kept 14 bases outside the gene matches. CDR1 SGHVS and CDR2 FNYEAQ come from the germline V gene. The CDR3 spans 19 residues. This clone was counted a single time. In the original processing: Estimates of nucleated cell counts were drawn from the amplification of reference gene primers. Clones were sequenced by immunoSEQ multiplex PCR, and TCRdb holds only the in-frame ones, with some missing. The DNA was the basis for D and trimming; V, J and clone size are from that table. The sample has 200,000 to 250,000 clones, roughly 84% seen once.

The gene calls are TRBV7-6 and TRBJ2-1; TRBD2 matches 8 bases. Sequencing was carried out using peripheral blood. This TCR derives from an elderly woman with acute or convalescent COVID-19. DNA for the CDR3: TGTGCCAGCAGCTTAGCCCCCGGCGGGGGGCGTAGTGGGTACAATGAGCAGTTCTTC. Its protein product is CASSLAPGGGRSGYNEQFF.